This T cell receptor (beta chain) was observed in a study of glioma-infiltrating T cells. Study-wide context: WHO grade II oligodendrogliomas or astrocytomas, plus non-recurrent WHO grade IV glioblastomas, were sampled. About 920,000 peripheral T cells were targeted at about 4.5- to 10-fold coverage.

Germline V gene sequence: CDR1 SNHLY, CDR2 FYNNEI. The V end lost 1 base, the J end lost 5 bases, and 5 bases lay between the germline ends. CDR3 size: 12 residues. The iRepertoire nested amplicon-rescue multiplex PCR amplified TCR alpha and beta CDR3s from RNA. One-step reverse transcription and amplification started from about 100-400 ng of tissue mRNA or PBMC total RNA. TCRdb re-analysed the multiplex PCR reads in MiXCR, keeping a single row per CDR3 protein. The table lists more than 300,000 distinct CDR3 sequences, around 38% of them singletons. Sequencing was done on a sample of glioma tissue, nonneoplastic brain tissue, or PBMCs (not recorded which). This sequence was found in a human donor with low-grade glioma or glioblastoma, undergoing nonglioma brain surgery, or in good health (not recorded which). The chain has TRBV2 and TRBJ1-1, with D hard to call. The CDR3 is CASSEGQTEAFF. In DNA, the CDR3 is TGTGCCAGCAGTGAAGGGCAAACTGAAGCTTTCTTT. The whole variable domain, filled in from reference TRBV2 and TRBJ1-1, reads EPEVTQTPSHQVTQMGQEVILRCVPISNHLYFYWYRQILGQKVEFLVSFYNNEISEKSEIFDDQFSVERPDGSNFTLKIRSTKLEDSAMYFCASSEGQTEAFFGQGTRLTVV.